These 19 T cell receptor beta chains were all obtained from the same sample, sequenced in a study of blood T cell repertoires in COVID-19. Data came from immunoSEQ multiplex PCR; TCRdb stores just in-frame clones and leaves some out. The sample includes 250,000 or so clones, around 87% of them seen just once. Sequencing was performed on peripheral blood. These receptors all stem from a woman aged 70-85 years with active or convalescent COVID-19.

The chain combines TRBV7-8 with TRBJ2-5; D remains ambiguous. Trimming shortened V by 1 base and J by 5 bases, and 8 bases separated the two germline ends. The CDR3 covers 13 residues. Germline CDR1 reads SGHVS; CDR2 reads FQNEAQ. The CDR3 region has the DNA TGTGCCAGCAGCTTAGGGGCCAGGGAGACCCAGTACTTC. Protein: CASSLGARETQYF.

V is TRBV14 and J is TRBJ1-1; D is possibly TRBD1 (5 bases). The CDR3 has 12 residues. Germline assignment: CDR1 SGHDN and CDR2 FVKESK. Trimming took off 1 base at V and 7 bases at J, with 7 bases between the two ends. The CDR3 nucleotides read TGTGCCAGCAGCCAAGTAGGGGTTGAAGCTTTCTTT. Translating gives CASSQVGVEAFF. The complete variable domain, with remaining parts taken from reference TRBV14 and TRBJ1-1, reads EAGVTQFPSHSVIEKGQTVTLRCDPISGHDNLYWYRRVMGKEIKFLLHFVKESKQDESGMPNNRFLAERTGGTYSTLKVQPAELEDSGVYFCASSQVGVEAFFGQGTRLTVV.

This clone was counted a few times. This rearrangement joins TRBV2 to TRBJ1-2, with a weak D call TRBD1 (5 bases). The CDR3 extends over 11 amino acids. V lost 11 bases and J 6 bases, leaving 13 bases between the germline ends. Germline V lookup: CDR1 SNHLY, CDR2 FYNNEI. The CDR3 sequence is CAGAAGDGYTF. CDR3 nucleotide sequence: TGTGCCGGGGCTGCTGGAGATGGCTACACCTTC.

The chain joins TRBV10-3 to TRBJ1-1; D is ambiguous. Looked up from germline, CDR1 is ENHRY and CDR2 is SYGVKD. The CDR3 consists of 16 residues. Trimming pared 0 bases from V and 0 bases from J, leaving 11 bases between. The CDR3 sequence: CAISESILSMNTEAFF. The CDR3 DNA is TGTGCCATCAGTGAGTCGATCCTTTCTATGAACACTGAAGCTTTCTTT.

The chain uses TRBV7-9 and TRBJ1-4, with 7 bases identical to TRBD1. CDR3 length equals 18 residues. CDR1 SEHNR and CDR2 FQNEAQ come from the germline V gene (reference sequence). Trimming at V came to 4 bases and at J to 7 bases, leaving 18 bases not matched to a gene. The DNA for the CDR3 is TGTGCCAGCAGCTCCCCGCCGGGACAGCCCCGGGTTGGTGAAAAACTGTTTTTT. Amino acids: CASSSPPGQPRVGEKLFF.

The chain uses TRBV18 and TRBJ1-4; 9 nucleotides align to TRBD1. Germline CDR1 and CDR2: KGHSH and LQKENI. V shed 4 bases, J shed 7 bases, and the junction held 7 bases outside the gene matches. This CDR3 has 15 amino acids. The CDR3 protein is CASSRSGTGSEKLFF. The CDR3 DNA is TGTGCCAGCTCACGTTCCGGGACAGGGAGTGAAAAACTGTTTTTT.

The chain employs TRBV2 and TRBJ1-2, with 7 bases that match TRBD1. The CDR3 runs to 14 residues. CDR1 SNHLY and CDR2 FYNNEI come from the germline V gene. Losses at the gene ends were 2 bases for V and 4 bases for J; bases not matched to a gene: 4. CDR3 amino acids: CASSEWDSSYGYTF. The CDR3 DNA reads as TGTGCCAGCAGTGAATGGGACAGCAGCTATGGCTACACCTTC.

This chain uses TRBV6-5 with TRBJ1-2; a weak D match, TRBD1 (5 bases). Trimming removed 6 bases from V and 7 bases from J, with 15 bases in between. The CDR3 totals 13 residues. The germline gives CDR1 MNHEY, CDR2 SVGAGI. CDR3 bases: TGTGCCAGCAGCCCGGGGGAGGGGTTTGGCTACACCTTC. Encoded protein: CASSPGEGFGYTF.

The J gene is TRBJ1-1, the V gene TRBV29-1; D possibly corresponds to TRBD1 (6 bases). The germline V and J ends were trimmed by 7 bases and 1 base, with 10 bases remaining between them. Looked up from germline, CDR1 is SQVTM and CDR2 is ANQGSEA. The CDR3 loop spans 12 amino acids. The CDR3 is CSGTQGNTEAFF. The CDR3 nucleotides read TGCAGCGGTACACAGGGGAACACTGAAGCTTTCTTT.

The V gene is TRBV21-1, the J gene TRBJ1-3. TRBV21-1 is reported as a pseudogene. CDR3 size: 18 residues. The CDR3 spells CASSRTGTPDGTGNTIYF. CDR3 DNA sequence: TGTGCCAGCAGCAGGACCGGGACTCCCGACGGTACTGGAAACACCATATATTTT.

The chain has TRBV5-1 and TRBJ2-3; 9 bases align to TRBD1. J lost 5 bases, V lost 4 bases, and 5 bases had no gene match. The CDR3 totals 14 residues. The germline CDR1 and CDR2 sequences are SGHRS and YFSETQ. As DNA, the CDR3 is TGCGCCAGCAGCGTGGACAGGGGAGGAGATACGCAGTATTTT. Protein: CASSVDRGGDTQYF.

With respect to this clone: At one of its ends the junction is not consistent with the germline gene, which may arise from a read error. The genes are TRBV12-3 or TRBV12-4 and TRBJ1-2; 9 positions match TRBD1. This CDR3 has 13 amino acids. The CDR3: CASRGQGNDGYTF. The CDR3 region has the DNA TGTGCCAGCAGGGGACAGGGTAACGATGGCTACACCTTC.

The chain employs TRBV19 and TRBJ2-1; D possibly corresponds to TRBD2 (6 bases). This CDR3 is built from 14 residues. Germline V CDR1 and CDR2: LNHDA, SQIVND (reference sequence). V was cut by 5 bases and J by 6 bases, with 14 bases left in between. The CDR3 loop is CASSSGLPSNEQFF. CDR3 in DNA: TGTGCCAGTAGTTCGGGACTCCCCTCCAATGAGCAGTTCTTC. Variable domain in full (rest from reference TRBV19 and TRBJ2-1): DGGITQSPKYLFRKEGQNVTLSCEQNLNHDAMYWYRQDPGQGLRLIYYSQIVNDFQKGDIAEGYSVSREKKESFPLTVTSAQKNPTAFYLCASSSGLPSNEQFFGPGTRLTVL.

This chain connects TRBV19 to TRBJ1-6; 7 nucleotides agree with TRBD1. J lost 9 bases, V lost 7 bases, and 6 bases had no gene match. Per the germline V gene, CDR1 is LNHDA and CDR2 is SQIVND (reference sequence). The CDR3 totals 13 residues. The CDR3 spells CASTRGPGSPLHF. The CDR3 DNA sequence: TGTGCCAGTACTAGGGGGCCTGGTTCACCCCTCCACTTT.

The gene calls are TRBV7-2 and TRBJ2-3; 9 positions agree with TRBD2. After removal of 3 bases from V and 6 bases from J, the junction contained 10 bases not matched to a gene. The germline V gene has CDR1 SGHTA and CDR2 FQGNSA. The CDR3 has 16 amino acids. This CDR3 reads CASSLISGGLGDTQYF. CDR3 coding DNA: TGTGCCAGCAGCTTGATTAGCGGGGGATTAGGGGATACGCAGTATTTT.

The chain uses TRBV11-2 and TRBJ1-1, with D possibly matching TRBD1 (6 bases). Per the germline V gene, CDR1 is SGHAT and CDR2 is FQNNGV. The germline V and J ends were trimmed by 2 bases and 6 bases, with 16 bases remaining between them. The CDR3 runs to 15 residues. For the CDR3, the DNA is TGTGCCAGCAGCTTATATGCAGGGGCCTACCCTGAAGCTTTCTTT. Encoded protein: CASSLYAGAYPEAFF.

The chain couples TRBV19 to TRBJ1-5; 7 bases map to TRBD1. The CDR3 is 15 amino acids. The germline CDR1 and CDR2 sequences are LNHDA and SQIVND (reference sequence). The V and J ends lost 4 bases and 4 bases, in that order; junction bases with no gene match: 7. The CDR3 protein is CASSSAGTANQPQHF. Written as DNA, the CDR3 is TGTGCCAGTAGTAGCGCCGGGACAGCTAATCAGCCCCAGCATTTT.

The J gene is TRBJ1-6, the V gene TRBV7-2; 8 nucleotides line up with TRBD1. J gave up 7 bases and V 5 bases, and 4 bases lay outside the gene matches. The CDR3 runs 14 residues. Germline V gene data show CDR1 as SGHTA and CDR2 as FQGNSA. The CDR3 is CASSPRQGNSPLHF. The CDR3 DNA reads as TGTGCCAGCAGCCCGAGACAGGGGAATTCACCCCTCCACTTT. Full variable domain (remainder filled in from reference TRBV7-2 and TRBJ1-6): GAGVSQSPSNKVTEKGKDVELRCDPISGHTALYWYRQSLGQGLEFLIYFQGNSAPDKSGLPSDRFSAERTGGSVSTLTIQRTQQEDSAVYLCASSPRQGNSPLHFGNGTRLTVT.

The chain combines TRBV7-9 with TRBJ1-1, with TRBD1 as a possible D gene (5 bases). This CDR3 has 13 amino acids. Germline V gene data show CDR1 as SEHNR and CDR2 as FQNEAQ (reference sequence). V dropped 7 bases and J dropped 0 bases, with 9 bases sitting between them. The CDR3 loop is CASILDMNTEAFF. The CDR3 DNA reads TGTGCCAGCATCTTGGACATGAACACTGAAGCTTTCTTT. The entire variable domain, with the rest obtained from reference TRBV7-9 and TRBJ1-1, is as follows: DTGVSQNPRHKITKRGQNVTFRCDPISEHNRLYWYRQTLGQGPEFLTYFQNEAQLEKSRLLSDRFSAERPKGSFSTLEIQRTEQGDSAMYLCASILDMNTEAFFGQGTRLTVV.